The clone carrying this T cell receptor beta chain came up a few times. The record originates from a study of blood T cell repertoires in COVID-19. This table comes from immunoSEQ multiplex PCR, and its TCRdb copy is limited to in-frame clones, with some not included. The sample carries about 180,000 clones, around 86% recorded once. This CDR3 is 16 amino acids long. From germline, CDR1 is SGHDN and CDR2 FVKESK. Trimming removed 4 bases from V and 6 bases from J; junction bases left unmatched: 12. The chain carries TRBV14 and TRBJ2-1, with TRBD1 matching 7 bases. Sequenced: PBMCs or T cells enriched from blood (not recorded which). The clonotype was recovered from a woman in her 30s who had recovered from COVID-19. The CDR3, as DNA: TGTGCCAGCAGCCCAATGCGAGGGACAGAGAGCAATGAGCAGTTCTTC. It yields the protein CASSPMRGTESNEQFF.